This section outlines one T cell receptor (beta chain) sequence together with its context. The data were taken from a study of control samples from healthy donors and cancer patients. CDR3 size: 14 residues. Trimming stripped 5 bases from V and 3 bases from J, with 14 bases between. Looked up from germline, CDR1 is MNHEY and CDR2 is SMNVEV (reference sequence). TCRdb's copy holds only in-frame clones and misses some; the assay was immunoSEQ multiplex PCR. The table has approximately 150,000 clones, approximately 90% seen once. The specimen was blood. The chain combines TRBV27 with TRBJ2-7, with TRBD1 as a possible D gene (6 bases). The TCR comes from a woman in her 30s in good health. The CDR3 sequence is CASSRPGQRYEQYF. CDR3 DNA sequence: TGTGCCAGCAGTCGTCCGGGACAACGCTACGAGCAGTACTTC.